This entry is about one T cell receptor beta chain. Which antigen it targets is not known. No much larger clone is present one base from it, and per-base qualities are unavailable. The data originate from a study of technical replicates of blood from a handful of donors (dated by TCRdb to about 2017). Via the germline V gene (reference sequence), CDR1 is SGHNT and CDR2 YYREEE. The CDR3 spans 14 residues, from the cysteine through the phenylalanine. Just CDR3 DNA is preserved here, 42 bases in frame from base 1. V is cut back by 3 bases and J by 4 bases, with 6 bases in the junction unmatched. Library generation was performed with the immunoSEQ multiplex PCR assay. As stored in TCRdb, this immuneACCESS dataset retains in-frame rearrangements with V and J assigned. A fraction of the clones does not appear; measured against another copy, unresolved V genes explain less than half of the discrepancy, and the remainder lacks a known reason. This sample holds 60,000 to 65,000 clones; over 75% were observed only once. Around 5.3% of the sample is held by the ten biggest clonotypes.

Sequencing was done on a sample of PBMCs. The rearrangement joined TRBV5-4 to TRBJ2-5, and TRBD1 aligns with 7 junction nucleotides. The clonotype comes from a human donor in good health. Some clones in this sample may be carry-over from other donors' samples. The nucleotide sequence is TGTGCCAGCAGCTCCCGGGACAGAGGAGAGACCCAGTACTTC. Translated, it reads CASSSRDRGETQYF.